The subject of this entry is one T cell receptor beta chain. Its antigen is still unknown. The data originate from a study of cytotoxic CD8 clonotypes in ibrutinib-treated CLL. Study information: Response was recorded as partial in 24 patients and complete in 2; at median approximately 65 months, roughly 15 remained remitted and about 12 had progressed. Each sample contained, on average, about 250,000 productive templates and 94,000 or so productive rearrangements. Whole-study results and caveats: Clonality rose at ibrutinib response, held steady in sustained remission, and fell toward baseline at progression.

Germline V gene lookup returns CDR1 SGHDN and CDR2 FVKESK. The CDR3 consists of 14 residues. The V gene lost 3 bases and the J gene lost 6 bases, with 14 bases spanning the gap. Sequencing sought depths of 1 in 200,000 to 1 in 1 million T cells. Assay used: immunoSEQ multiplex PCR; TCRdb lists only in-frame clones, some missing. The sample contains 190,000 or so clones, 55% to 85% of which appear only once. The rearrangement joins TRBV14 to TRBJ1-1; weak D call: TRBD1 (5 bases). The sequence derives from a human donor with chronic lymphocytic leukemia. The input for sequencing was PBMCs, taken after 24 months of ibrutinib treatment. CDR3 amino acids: CASSHGGVGAEAFF. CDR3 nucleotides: TGTGCCAGCAGCCACGGCGGAGTGGGGGCTGAAGCTTTCTTT.